The 8 T cell receptor beta chains presented below share a single source sample, sequenced in a study of early T cells in non-severe SARS-CoV-2 infection (dated by TCRdb to about 2021). The library was generated by 5' RACE. The reads were generated on a NextSeq 500. TCRdb trimmed the raw reads at Q25, called clones with MiXCR and kept productive beta chains. One record per CDR3 amino acid sequence lists the most common genes and DNA. The sample includes about 77,000 distinct CDR3 sequences, with 10% to 15% observed a single time. Around a sixth of the sample is held by the ten biggest clonotypes. The source was whole blood, collected at baseline. These receptors originate from an adult who was a healthcare worker with PCR-confirmed SARS-CoV-2 infection or an uninfected control (not recorded which). The donor label of this sample is uncertain.

This clonotype turned up a few times. The chain has TRBV9 and TRBJ1-1; 8 nucleotides align to TRBD1. Germline CDR1 and CDR2: SGDLS and YYNGEE. The V and J ends lost 4 bases and 5 bases, in that order; junction bases with no gene match: 13. The CDR3 consists of 16 residues. The CDR3 reads CASSKGTGQGRTEAFF. In DNA, the CDR3 is TGTGCCAGCAGCAAAGGGACCGGACAGGGAAGGACTGAAGCTTTCTTT.

This clonotype was picked up many times. This chain connects TRBV5-1 to TRBJ2-7, with TRBD1 identical over 10 bases. V shed 5 bases and J 9 bases; nucleotides not matched to a gene: 8. The CDR3 loop spans 13 amino acids. The germline CDR1 and CDR2 sequences are SGHRS and YFSETQ. This chain's CDR3 is CASRSTGGAGQYF. The CDR3 coding sequence is TGCGCCAGCAGGTCGACAGGGGGCGCGGGGCAGTACTTC.

This clonotype was counted a few times. The chain combines TRBV30 with TRBJ2-7, with TRBD1 as a possible D gene (6 bases). CDR3 length: 14 residues. V lost 2 bases and J lost 1, with 12 bases in between. The germline CDR1 and CDR2 sequences are GTSNPN and SVGIG (reference sequence). CDR3: CAWSSWDISYEQYF. DNA of the CDR3: TGTGCCTGGAGTAGTTGGGACATTTCCTACGAGCAGTACTTC.

Only a few counts were recorded for this clonotype. The V call is TRBV5-1, the J call TRBJ2-7, with 8 bases fitting TRBD1. The germline CDR1 and CDR2 sequences are SGHRS and YFSETQ. The CDR3 is 13 residues long. The trim removed 1 base at V and 7 bases at J, leaving 4 bases unmatched. The CDR3, as DNA: TGCGCCAGCAGCTTGCGGACAGGGTCTGAGCAGTACTTC. It translates to CASSLRTGSEQYF.

This clonotype has at least ten counts. This chain joins TRBV7-9 and TRBJ2-7; no clear D. This CDR3 spans 14 amino acids. Germline CDR1 is SEHNR and CDR2 is FQNEAQ (reference sequence). V gave up 4 bases and J gave up 6 bases, with 16 bases separating them. The CDR3 DNA is TGTGCCAGCAGCTGGACCGGGTCACTGGGCGAGCAGTACTTC. Residues: CASSWTGSLGEQYF.

This clonotype was observed a few times. The chain is built from TRBV7-2 and TRBJ2-5; 13 bases are a match to TRBD2. The CDR3 is made up of 16 amino acids. Unmatched junction bases numbered 7, after V lost 4 bases and J lost 5 bases. Germline V gene data show CDR1 as SGHTA and CDR2 as FQGNSA. CDR3 nucleotide sequence: TGTGCCAGCAGCTGGACTAGCGGGGGCGTCGGGGAGACCCAGTACTTC. Protein: CASSWTSGGVGETQYF.

This clonotype was detected ten times or more. The chain uses TRBV12-3 or TRBV12-4 and TRBJ2-1; D call uncertain. This CDR3 comprises 14 residues. Trimming took off 6 bases at V and 0 bases at J, with 9 bases between the two ends. The CDR3 sequence is CASSTLSSYNEQFF. As DNA, the CDR3 is TGTGCCAGCAGCACCTTGAGCTCCTACAATGAGCAGTTCTTC.

In its sample, this clonotype was seen a few times. V and J are TRBV9 and TRBJ1-4; unclear D gene. CDR3 length: 13 residues. Deletions cut 0 bases from V and 7 bases from J, with 7 bases between. Per the germline V gene, CDR1 is SGDLS and CDR2 is YYNGEE. CDR3: CASSVGVSEKLFF. The CDR3 DNA is TGTGCCAGCAGCGTAGGGGTTAGTGAAAAACTGTTTTTT.